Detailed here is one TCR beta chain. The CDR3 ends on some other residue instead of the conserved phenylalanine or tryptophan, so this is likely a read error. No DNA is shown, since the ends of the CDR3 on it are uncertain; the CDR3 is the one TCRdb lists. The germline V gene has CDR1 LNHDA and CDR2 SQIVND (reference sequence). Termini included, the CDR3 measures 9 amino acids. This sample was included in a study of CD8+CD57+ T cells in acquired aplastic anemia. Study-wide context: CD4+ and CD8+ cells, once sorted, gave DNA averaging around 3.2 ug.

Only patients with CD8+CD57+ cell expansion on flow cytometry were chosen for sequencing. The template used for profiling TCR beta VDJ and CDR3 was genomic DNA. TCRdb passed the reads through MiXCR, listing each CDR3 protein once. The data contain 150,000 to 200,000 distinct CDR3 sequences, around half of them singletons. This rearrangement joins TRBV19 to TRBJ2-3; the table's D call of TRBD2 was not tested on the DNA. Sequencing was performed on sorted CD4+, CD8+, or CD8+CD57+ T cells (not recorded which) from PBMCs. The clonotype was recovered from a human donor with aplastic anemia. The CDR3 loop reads CASSIGLAG.